The 26 T cell receptor beta chains given below trace back to one sample, sequenced in a study of cytomegalovirus exposure and HLA in healthy donors. Primers for the PCR totalled 60 Vbeta and 13 Jbeta. TCRdb's table, derived via immunoSEQ multiplex PCR, lists solely in-frame clones and lacks some. The repertoire holds some 150,000 clones, with about 83% as singletons. The sequenced material came from PBMCs. These receptors were taken from a woman in her thirties or forties in good health and CMV-seronegative.

V gene TRBV5-8 combines with J gene TRBJ1-4, with 7 bases identical to TRBD1. J gave up 8 bases and V 4 bases, and 20 bases lay outside the gene matches. Germline values: CDR1 SGHTS, CDR2 YDEGEE. The CDR3 extends over 18 amino acids. Here the CDR3 DNA reads TGTGCCAGCAGCGAGATTGAAACTACAGGGGAAGGAGGAGAAAAACTGTTTTTT. This sequence encodes CASSEIETTGEGGEKLFF. The whole variable domain, filled in from reference TRBV5-8 and TRBJ1-4, reads EAGVTQSPTHLIKTRGQQATLRCSPISGHTSVYWYQQALGLGLQFLLWYDEGEERNRGNFPPRFSGRQFPNYSSELNVNALELEDSALYLCASSEIETTGEGGEKLFFGSGTQLSVL.

This chain uses TRBV27 with TRBJ2-1; 13 nucleotides align to TRBD2. V was clipped by 0 bases and J by 12 bases; unmatched bases: 8. CDR1 is MNHEY, CDR2 SMNVEV, per germline (reference sequence). The CDR3 has 16 amino acids. The CDR3 DNA reads as TGTGCCAGCAGTTTATCGCGACTAGCGGGAGGAATCAGGCAGTTCTTC. Amino acids: CASSLSRLAGGIRQFF.

The CDR3 bases are TGTGCCAGCAGCGATAGGACAGGGGCTTCACCCCTCCACTTT. Translated: CASSDRTGASPLHF. This chain links TRBV5-6 with TRBJ1-6; TRBD1 agrees at 9 bases. The CDR3 sequence is 14 residues long. V was pared by 4 bases and J by 9 bases, with 5 bases of the junction left unmatched. The V gene's germline CDR1 is SGHDT and CDR2 YYEEEE.

CDR3 protein: CASSKGATYEQYF. In nucleotides, the CDR3 is TGTGCCAGCAGCAAAGGGGCTACCTACGAGCAGTACTTC. This chain connects TRBV7-2 to TRBJ2-7; D is possibly TRBD1 (5 bases). Trimming cost V 5 bases and J 2 bases, with 10 bases left between them. Germline assignment: CDR1 SGHTA and CDR2 FQGNSA. The CDR3 sequence is 13 residues long.

V usage is TRBV5-4 and J usage is TRBJ1-4; TRBD1 might be the D (5 bases). Germline loops: CDR1 SGHNT, CDR2 YYREEE (reference sequence). The CDR3 is 14 residues long. The V and J ends lost 0 bases and 7 bases respectively, with 10 bases between them. The CDR3 protein is CASSLGRQPEKLFF. The CDR3 DNA reads as TGTGCCAGCAGCTTGGGCCGACAGCCTGAAAAACTGTTTTTT.

CDR3 nucleotide sequence: TGTGCCAGCAGTCCTCACCCCCGGACAGGGCCGTACCAAGAGACCCAGTACTTC. This sequence encodes CASSPHPRTGPYQETQYF. V gene TRBV27 combines with J gene TRBJ2-5; 8 positions agree with TRBD1. J lost 0 bases, V lost 5 bases, and 14 bases had no gene match. The CDR3 consists of 18 residues. Germline V gene sequence: CDR1 MNHEY, CDR2 SMNVEV (reference sequence).

V is TRBV6-5 and J is TRBJ1-2; no reliable D call. Trimming cost V 6 bases and J 0 bases, with 14 bases left between them. The CDR3 consists of 15 residues. Germline lookup yields CDR1 MNHEY and CDR2 SVGAGI. This chain's CDR3 is CASRPRRAPNYGYTF. The CDR3 coding sequence is TGTGCCAGCAGACCCCGGCGGGCTCCTAACTATGGCTACACCTTC.

The chain is built from TRBV27 and TRBJ1-2; 7 nucleotides agree with TRBD1. The germline V gene has CDR1 MNHEY and CDR2 SMNVEV (reference sequence). After removal of 5 bases from V and 3 bases from J, the junction contained 9 bases not matched to a gene. The CDR3 has 15 residues. The CDR3 DNA is TGTGCCAGCAGTCCACTTGACAGGGTTGACTATGGCTACACCTTC. It is translated as CASSPLDRVDYGYTF.

This clone has just one count. The CDR3 sequence is CASSMGGGPGLRAQMYF. CDR3 coding DNA: TGTGCCAGCAGCATGGGGGGGGGCCCCGGTTTGAGGGCCCAAATGTACTTC. The rearrangement links TRBV7-9 to TRBJ2-7, with D possibly matching TRBD2 (7 bases). From germline, CDR1 is SEHNR and CDR2 FQNEAQ (reference sequence). The CDR3 consists of 17 residues. Trimming left V 5 bases short and J 12 bases short, with 32 bases between.

The chain uses TRBV7-9 and TRBJ1-1; TRBD1 matches at 8 bases. The CDR3 extends over 17 amino acids. Germline loops: CDR1 SEHNR, CDR2 FQNEAQ (reference sequence). Unmatched junction bases numbered 13, after V lost 5 bases and J lost 2 bases. The CDR3 nucleotides read TGTGCCAGCAGCCAGAGACAGGGGACCGGATCCAACACTGAAGCTTTCTTT. It encodes CASSQRQGTGSNTEAFF.

The rearrangement uses TRBV27 and TRBJ1-4, with 9 bases that match TRBD1. The germline CDR1 and CDR2 sequences are MNHEY and SMNVEV (reference sequence). The trim removed 5 bases at V and 8 bases at J, leaving 21 bases unmatched. CDR3 length: 19 residues. The CDR3 reads CASSPPGAGQGEGGEKLFF. CDR3 DNA: TGTGCCAGCAGTCCCCCCGGGGCGGGACAGGGTGAGGGGGGCGAAAAACTGTTTTTT. The whole variable domain, remainder taken from reference TRBV27 and TRBJ1-4, is EAQVTQNPRYLITVTGKKLTVTCSQNMNHEYMSWYRQDPGLGLRQIYYSMNVEVTDKGDVPEGYKVSRKEKRNFPLILESPSPNQTSLYFCASSPPGAGQGEGGEKLFFGSGTQLSVL.

This chain joins TRBV4-1 and TRBJ2-3; 9 bases are a match to TRBD2. Germline trimming cut 8 bases from V and 5 bases from J; bases unmatched to any gene: 17. CDR1 MGHRA and CDR2 YSYEKL come from the germline V gene. This CDR3 has 17 amino acids. In DNA, the CDR3 is TGCGCCAGCGGAGGAGAGCGCGGGGGGGCCGGGGAAGATACGCAGTATTTT. It encodes CASGGERGGAGEDTQYF.

The rearrangement joins TRBV6-6 to TRBJ1-2; D perhaps matches TRBD1 (5 bases). Trimming pared 10 bases from V and 4 bases from J, leaving 19 bases between. The CDR3 is made up of 14 amino acids. Germline V gene lookup returns CDR1 MNHNY and CDR2 SVGAGI (reference sequence). CDR3 amino acids: CATTPGDSGYGYTF. CDR3 coding DNA: TGTGCCACAACCCCCGGGGACTCTGGCTATGGCTACACCTTC.

This chain uses TRBV28 with TRBJ1-5, with TRBD1 as a possible D gene (6 bases). The V end lost 6 bases, the J end lost 5 bases, and 8 bases lay between the germline ends. Germline-derived CDR1 and CDR2 are MDHEN and SYDVKM. This CDR3 has 12 amino acids. CDR3 sequence reads: CASSRGDQPQHF. The CDR3 DNA is TGTGCCAGCAGCAGGGGAGATCAGCCCCAGCATTTT.

This chain joins TRBV18 and TRBJ2-7; 8 bases align to TRBD1. Germline V gene lookup returns CDR1 KGHSH and CDR2 LQKENI. The CDR3 runs to 11 residues. The trim removed 5 bases at V and 12 bases at J, leaving 6 bases unmatched. Here the CDR3 reads CASSSGQGPYF. CDR3 bases: TGTGCCAGCTCATCTGGACAGGGTCCGTACTTC.

The rearrangement uses TRBV5-4 and TRBJ1-6; tentative D call: TRBD1 (6 bases). Trimming stripped 3 bases from V and 10 bases from J, with 14 bases between. CDR1 is SGHNT, CDR2 YYREEE, per germline (reference sequence). The CDR3 sequence is 14 residues long. For the CDR3, the DNA is TGTGCCAGCAGCTCCGGACAGACGCGGTCACCCCTCCACTTT. This gives the protein CASSSGQTRSPLHF.

V usage is TRBV5-6 and J usage is TRBJ1-3; 7 nucleotides match TRBD1. Germline V lookup: CDR1 SGHDT, CDR2 YYEEEE. This CDR3 comprises 15 residues. Germline trimming cut 4 bases from V and 2 bases from J; bases unmatched to any gene: 6. In DNA, the CDR3 is TGTGCCAGCAGCACCCGACAGGGCGCTGGAAACACCATATATTTT. Amino acids: CASSTRQGAGNTIYF.

A few counts support this clone. The rearrangement joins TRBV6-1 to TRBJ1-5, with 8 bases lining up with TRBD1. The CDR3 has 14 residues. From germline, CDR1 is MNHNS and CDR2 SASEGT. After removal of 6 bases from V and 4 bases from J, the junction contained 5 bases not matched to a gene. The CDR3 spells CASRTGQANQPQHF. CDR3 DNA: TGTGCCAGCAGGACGGGACAGGCGAATCAGCCCCAGCATTTT.

V gene TRBV6-5 combines with J gene TRBJ1-5; 9 bases agree with TRBD1. The CDR3 totals 14 residues. The germline gives CDR1 MNHEY, CDR2 SVGAGI. The junction had 6 bases not matched to a gene; V was cut back by 6 bases and J by 6 bases. The DNA of the CDR3 is TGTGCCAGCAGGTCGGGACAGGGAACTCAGCCCCAGCATTTT. This gives the protein CASRSGQGTQPQHF.

The rearrangement links TRBV10-1 to TRBJ1-1, with D possibly being TRBD1 (5 bases). V was trimmed by 9 bases and J by 0 bases, leaving 17 bases between them. The CDR3 extends over 15 amino acids. CDR1 and CDR2 (germline): WNHNN, SYGVQD (reference sequence). CDR3 nucleotide sequence: TGCGCCAGTAACCTCAGACAGTACATGAACACTGAAGCTTTCTTT. Protein product: CASNLRQYMNTEAFF.

This clone has just one count. V is TRBV6-1 and J is TRBJ2-7; D might be TRBD1 (6 bases). CDR1 is MNHNS, CDR2 SASEGT, per germline. The CDR3 runs to 14 residues. The V and J ends lost 2 bases and 5 bases respectively, with 13 bases between them. The CDR3 sequence is CASSEIRTDHEQYF. In DNA, the CDR3 is TGTGCCAGCAGTGAAATCCGGACAGACCACGAGCAGTACTTC.

The chain is built from TRBV2 and TRBJ1-2; no clear D. Trimming left V 4 bases short and J 3 bases short, with 6 bases between. The CDR3 is 12 amino acids. The germline V gene has CDR1 SNHLY and CDR2 FYNNEI. The CDR3 DNA is TGTGCCAGCAGTGGCGAGGACTATGGCTACACCTTC. Protein sequence: CASSGEDYGYTF.

The V gene is TRBV5-4, the J gene TRBJ2-5; D call uncertain. Germline loops: CDR1 SGHNT, CDR2 YYREEE (reference sequence). V shed 4 bases and J shed 4 bases, with 11 bases lying between them. CDR3 length: 13 amino acids. The DNA for the CDR3 is TGTGCCAGCAGCCCTGCTAGAGGAGAGACCCAGTACTTC. Translated, it gives CASSPARGETQYF.

V is TRBV5-4 and J is TRBJ2-3; 10 bases agree with TRBD2. This CDR3 region has 16 residues. Germline CDR1 reads SGHNT; CDR2 reads YYREEE (reference sequence). The V segment lost 3 bases and the J segment 0 bases; nucleotides outside the gene matches: 4. The CDR3 DNA follows: TGTGCCAGCAGCTCCCCTAGCGGGGGTAGCACAGATACGCAGTATTTT. Its protein is CASSSPSGGSTDTQYF.

This chain uses TRBV28 with TRBJ1-4; 12 nucleotides align to TRBD1. The junction had 3 bases not matched to a gene; V was cut back by 6 bases and J by 7 bases. CDR1 and CDR2 (germline): MDHEN, SYDVKM. The CDR3 loop spans 14 amino acids. CDR3 DNA: TGTGCCAGCAGGGGACAGGGGGCAGGTGAAAAACTGTTTTTT. Protein product: CASRGQGAGEKLFF.

This clone was found a few times. The CDR3 DNA reads as TGTGCCAGCAGCTTAGATCTCGGGTACTCAATCGGAGGCTACACCTTC. It is translated as CASSLDLGYSIGGYTF. The rearrangement uses TRBV7-8 and TRBJ1-2; no firm D call. The CDR3 runs 16 residues. Germline V gives CDR1 SGHVS, CDR2 FQNEAQ. With 1 base removed from V and 8 bases from J, the gap between germline ends came to 20 bases.